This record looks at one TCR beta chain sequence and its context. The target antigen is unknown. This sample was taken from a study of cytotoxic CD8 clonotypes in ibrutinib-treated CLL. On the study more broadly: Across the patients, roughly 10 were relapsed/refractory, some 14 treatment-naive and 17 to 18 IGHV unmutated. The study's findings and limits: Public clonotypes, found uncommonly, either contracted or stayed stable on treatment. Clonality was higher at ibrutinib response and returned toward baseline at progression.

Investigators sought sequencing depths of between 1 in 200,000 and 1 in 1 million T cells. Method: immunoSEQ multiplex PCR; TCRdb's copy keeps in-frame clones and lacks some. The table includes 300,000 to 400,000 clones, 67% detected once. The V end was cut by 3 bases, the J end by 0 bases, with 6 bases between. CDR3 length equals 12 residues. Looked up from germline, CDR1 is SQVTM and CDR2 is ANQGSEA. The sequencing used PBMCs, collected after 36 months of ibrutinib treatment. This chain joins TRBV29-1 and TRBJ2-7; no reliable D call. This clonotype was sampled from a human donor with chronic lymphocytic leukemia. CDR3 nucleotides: TGCAGCGTTGAGGTCAGCTCCTACGAGCAGTACTTC. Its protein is CSVEVSSYEQYF.